This T cell receptor (beta chain) originates from a study of blood T cell dynamics during melanoma immunotherapy. Overall study context: First-line therapy was either pembrolizumab or nivolumab with ipilimumab for metastatic melanoma.

Indicated time point: week 3, after first cycle of checkpoint inhibitor. The table came from immunoSEQ multiplex PCR; TCRdb's copy has only in-frame clones and leaves some out. Among a few thousand clones listed, approximately 84% were seen once. V lost 5 bases and J lost 10, with 15 bases in between. CDR3 length: 13 residues. Germline values: CDR1 SGHAT, CDR2 FQNNGV. In this sample, this clone turned up a few times. The sequencing here drew on blood, taken from a patient treated with checkpoint blockade. This TCR derives from a human donor with melanoma. Some clones in this sample may be carry-over from other donors' samples. The V gene is TRBV11-2, the J gene TRBJ1-5; D gene ambiguous. As DNA, the CDR3 is TGTGCCAGCAGCCAACACCGTGAGCTCCCCCAGCATTTT. As protein: CASSQHRELPQHF.